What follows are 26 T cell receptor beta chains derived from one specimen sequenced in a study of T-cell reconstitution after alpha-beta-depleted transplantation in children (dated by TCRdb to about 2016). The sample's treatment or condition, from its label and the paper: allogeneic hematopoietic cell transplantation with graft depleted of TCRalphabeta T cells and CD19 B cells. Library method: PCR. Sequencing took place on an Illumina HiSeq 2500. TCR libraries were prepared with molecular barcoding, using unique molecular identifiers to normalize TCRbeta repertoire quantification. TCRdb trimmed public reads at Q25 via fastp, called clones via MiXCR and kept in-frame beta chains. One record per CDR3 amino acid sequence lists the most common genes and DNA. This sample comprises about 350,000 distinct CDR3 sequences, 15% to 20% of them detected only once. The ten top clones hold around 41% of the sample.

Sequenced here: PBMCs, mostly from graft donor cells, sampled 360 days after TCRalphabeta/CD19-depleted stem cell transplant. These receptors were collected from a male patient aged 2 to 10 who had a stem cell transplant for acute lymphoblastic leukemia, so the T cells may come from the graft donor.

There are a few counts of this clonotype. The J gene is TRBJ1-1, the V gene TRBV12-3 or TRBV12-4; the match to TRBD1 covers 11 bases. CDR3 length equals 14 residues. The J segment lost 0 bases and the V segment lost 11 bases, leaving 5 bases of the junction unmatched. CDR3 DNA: TGTGCCCTGGGGACAGGGGGGTTGAACACTGAAGCTTTCTTT. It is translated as CALGTGGLNTEAFF.

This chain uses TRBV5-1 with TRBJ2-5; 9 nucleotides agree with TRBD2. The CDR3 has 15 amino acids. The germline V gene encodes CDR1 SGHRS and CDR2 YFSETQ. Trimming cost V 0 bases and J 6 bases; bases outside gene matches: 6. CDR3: CASSLDRTSAKTQYF. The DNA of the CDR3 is TGCGCCAGCAGCTTGGACCGGACTAGCGCGAAGACCCAGTACTTC.

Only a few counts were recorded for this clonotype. The CDR3: CASSPEGTGELFF. CDR3 nucleotide sequence: TGTGCCAGCAGCCCAGAGGGCACCGGGGAGCTGTTTTTT. The chain couples TRBV9 to TRBJ2-2, with D possibly being TRBD2 (5 bases). Germline-derived CDR1 and CDR2 are SGDLS and YYNGEE. Trimming stripped 4 bases from V and 4 bases from J, with 8 bases between. The CDR3 extends over 13 amino acids.

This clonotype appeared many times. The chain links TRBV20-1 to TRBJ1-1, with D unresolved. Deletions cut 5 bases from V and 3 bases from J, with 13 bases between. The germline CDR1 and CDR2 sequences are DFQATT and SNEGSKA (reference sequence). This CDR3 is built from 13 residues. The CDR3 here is CSARPRTHTEAFF. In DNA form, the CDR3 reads TGCAGTGCTCGTCCCCGGACTCACACTGAAGCTTTCTTT.

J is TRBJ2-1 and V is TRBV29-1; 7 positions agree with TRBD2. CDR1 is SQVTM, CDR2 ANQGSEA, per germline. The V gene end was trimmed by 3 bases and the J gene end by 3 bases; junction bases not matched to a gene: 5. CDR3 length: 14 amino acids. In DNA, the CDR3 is TGCAGCGTTGATCGCGGGAGAAACTACAATGAGCAGTTCTTC. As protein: CSVDRGRNYNEQFF.

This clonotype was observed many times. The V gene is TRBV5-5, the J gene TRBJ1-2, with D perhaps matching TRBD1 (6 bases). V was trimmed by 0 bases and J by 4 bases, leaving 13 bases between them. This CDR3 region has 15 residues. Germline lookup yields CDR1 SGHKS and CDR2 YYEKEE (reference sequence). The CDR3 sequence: CASSLAGRGGYGYTF. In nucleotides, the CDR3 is TGTGCCAGCAGCTTGGCAGGCAGGGGAGGCTATGGCTACACCTTC.

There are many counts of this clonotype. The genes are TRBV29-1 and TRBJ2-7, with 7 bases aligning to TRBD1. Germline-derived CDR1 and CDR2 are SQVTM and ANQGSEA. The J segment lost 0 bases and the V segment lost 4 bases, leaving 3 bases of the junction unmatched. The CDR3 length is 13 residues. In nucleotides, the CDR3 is TGCAGCGTTGCCGGGACAGACTCCTACGAGCAGTACTTC. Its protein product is CSVAGTDSYEQYF.

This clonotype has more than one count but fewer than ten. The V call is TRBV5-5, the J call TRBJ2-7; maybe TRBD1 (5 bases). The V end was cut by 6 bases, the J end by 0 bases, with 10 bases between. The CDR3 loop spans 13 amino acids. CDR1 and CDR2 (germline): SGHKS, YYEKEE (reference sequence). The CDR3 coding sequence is TGTGCCAGCACAGGGTTGATCTCCTACGAGCAGTACTTC. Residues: CASTGLISYEQYF.

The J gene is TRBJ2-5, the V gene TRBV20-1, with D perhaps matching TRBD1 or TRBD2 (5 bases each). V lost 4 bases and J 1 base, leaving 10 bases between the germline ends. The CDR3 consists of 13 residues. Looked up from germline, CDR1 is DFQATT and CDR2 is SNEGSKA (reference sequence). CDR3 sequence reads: CSAKKGTQETQYF. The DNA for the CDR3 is TGCAGTGCTAAGAAAGGGACCCAAGAGACCCAGTACTTC.

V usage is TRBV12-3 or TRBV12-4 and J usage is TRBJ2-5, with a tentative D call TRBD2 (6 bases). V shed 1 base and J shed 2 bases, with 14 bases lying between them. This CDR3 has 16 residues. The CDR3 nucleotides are TGTGCCAGCAGTTTAGGGTACGGGGGAGGACAAGAGACCCAGTACTTC. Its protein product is CASSLGYGGGQETQYF.

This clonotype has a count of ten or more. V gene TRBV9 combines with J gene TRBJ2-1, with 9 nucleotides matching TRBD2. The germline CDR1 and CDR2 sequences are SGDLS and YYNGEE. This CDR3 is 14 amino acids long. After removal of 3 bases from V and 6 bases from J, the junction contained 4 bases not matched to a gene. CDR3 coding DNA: TGTGCCAGCAGCGGCGGGACTAGCACCAATGAGCAGTTCTTC. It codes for CASSGGTSTNEQFF.

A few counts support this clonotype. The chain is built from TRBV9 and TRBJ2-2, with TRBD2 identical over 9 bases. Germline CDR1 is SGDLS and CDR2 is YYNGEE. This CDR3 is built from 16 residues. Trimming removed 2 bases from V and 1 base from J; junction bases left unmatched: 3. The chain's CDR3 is CASSVTSGQNTGELFF. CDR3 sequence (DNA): TGTGCCAGCAGCGTGACTAGCGGTCAGAACACCGGGGAGCTGTTTTTT.

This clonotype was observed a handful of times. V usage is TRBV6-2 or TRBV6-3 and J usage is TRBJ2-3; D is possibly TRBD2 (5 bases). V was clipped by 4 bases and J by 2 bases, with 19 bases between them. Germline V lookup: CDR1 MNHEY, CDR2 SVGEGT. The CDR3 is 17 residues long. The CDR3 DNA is TGTGCCAGCAGTTCCCCGGCGGGCAGATTGGACACAGATACGCAGTATTTT. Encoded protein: CASSSPAGRLDTDTQYF.

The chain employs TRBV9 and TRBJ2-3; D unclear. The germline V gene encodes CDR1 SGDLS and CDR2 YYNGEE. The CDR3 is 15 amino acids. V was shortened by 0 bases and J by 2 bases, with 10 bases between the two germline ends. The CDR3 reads CASSVAPHFTDTQYF. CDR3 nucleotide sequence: TGTGCCAGCAGCGTAGCTCCCCATTTCACAGATACGCAGTATTTT.

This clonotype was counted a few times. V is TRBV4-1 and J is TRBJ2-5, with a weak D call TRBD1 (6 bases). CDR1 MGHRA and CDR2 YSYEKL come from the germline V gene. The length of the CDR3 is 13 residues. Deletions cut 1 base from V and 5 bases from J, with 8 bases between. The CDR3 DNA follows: TGCGCCAGCAGCCAAGGACAGGTGGAGACCCAGTACTTC. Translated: CASSQGQVETQYF.

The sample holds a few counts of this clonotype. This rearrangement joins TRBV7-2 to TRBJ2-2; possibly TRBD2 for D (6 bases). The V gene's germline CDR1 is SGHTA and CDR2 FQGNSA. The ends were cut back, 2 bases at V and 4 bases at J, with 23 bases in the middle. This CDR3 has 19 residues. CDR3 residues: CASSLRPVTGGPGTGELFF. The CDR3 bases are TGTGCCAGCAGCTTACGGCCGGTTACCGGAGGGCCGGGCACCGGGGAGCTGTTTTTT.

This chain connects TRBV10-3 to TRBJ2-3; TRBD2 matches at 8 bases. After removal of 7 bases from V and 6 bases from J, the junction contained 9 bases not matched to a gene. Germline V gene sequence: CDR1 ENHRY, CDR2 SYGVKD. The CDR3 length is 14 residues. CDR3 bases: TGTGCCATCAAGGGGGGACTAGGCGACGATACGCAGTATTTT. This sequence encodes CAIKGGLGDDTQYF.

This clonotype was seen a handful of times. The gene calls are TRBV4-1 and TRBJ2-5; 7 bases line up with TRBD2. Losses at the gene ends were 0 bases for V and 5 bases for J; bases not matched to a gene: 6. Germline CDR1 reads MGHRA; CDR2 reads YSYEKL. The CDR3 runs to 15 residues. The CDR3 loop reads CASSQEGDYTETQYF. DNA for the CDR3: TGCGCCAGCAGCCAAGAAGGGGACTACACGGAGACCCAGTACTTC.

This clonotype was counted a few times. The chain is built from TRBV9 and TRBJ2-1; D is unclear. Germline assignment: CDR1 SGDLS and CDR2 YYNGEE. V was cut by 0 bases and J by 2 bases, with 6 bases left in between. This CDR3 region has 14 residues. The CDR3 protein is CASSVEPTYNEQFF. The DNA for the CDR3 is TGTGCCAGCAGCGTAGAACCAACCTACAATGAGCAGTTCTTC.

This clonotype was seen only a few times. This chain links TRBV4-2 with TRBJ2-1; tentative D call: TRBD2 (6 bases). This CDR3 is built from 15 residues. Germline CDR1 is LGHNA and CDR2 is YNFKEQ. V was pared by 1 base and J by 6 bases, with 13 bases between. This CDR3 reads CASSQGRGPGNEQFF. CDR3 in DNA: TGTGCCAGCAGCCAAGGGCGGGGCCCCGGCAATGAGCAGTTCTTC.

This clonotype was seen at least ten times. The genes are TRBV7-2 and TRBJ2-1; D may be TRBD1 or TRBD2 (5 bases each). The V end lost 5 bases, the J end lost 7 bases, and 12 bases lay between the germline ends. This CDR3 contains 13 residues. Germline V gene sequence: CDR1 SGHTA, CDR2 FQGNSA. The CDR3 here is CASSPGTLNEQFF. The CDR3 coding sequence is TGTGCCAGCAGCCCCGGGACGCTTAATGAGCAGTTCTTC.

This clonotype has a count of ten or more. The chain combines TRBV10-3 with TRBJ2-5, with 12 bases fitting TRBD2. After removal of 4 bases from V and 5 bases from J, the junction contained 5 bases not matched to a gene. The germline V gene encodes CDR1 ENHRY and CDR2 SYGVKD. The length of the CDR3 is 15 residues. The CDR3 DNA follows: TGTGCCATCAGTGTGGCGCTAGCGGGAGGGGAGACCCAGTACTTC. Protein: CAISVALAGGETQYF.

Written as DNA, the CDR3 is TGCGCCAGCAGCTTGTCAGAGGCCAGGCGGTCTGCTTTCTTT. Amino acids: CASSLSEARRSAFF. This sequence joins TRBV5-1 and TRBJ1-1; D is undetermined. CDR1 is SGHRS, CDR2 YFSETQ, per germline. The CDR3 is 14 residues long. Trimming pared 1 base from V and 11 bases from J, leaving 18 bases between.

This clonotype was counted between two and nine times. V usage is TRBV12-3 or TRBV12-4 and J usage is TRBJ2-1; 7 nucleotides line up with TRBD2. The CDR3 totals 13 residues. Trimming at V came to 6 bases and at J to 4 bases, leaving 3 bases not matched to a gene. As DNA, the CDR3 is TGTGCCAGCAGCCATAGCGGGTACAATGAGCAGTTCTTC. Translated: CASSHSGYNEQFF.

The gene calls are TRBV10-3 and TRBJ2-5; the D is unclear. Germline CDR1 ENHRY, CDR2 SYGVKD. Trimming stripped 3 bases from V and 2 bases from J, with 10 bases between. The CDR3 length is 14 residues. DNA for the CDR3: TGTGCCATCAGTGAAGGAGAGACACAAGAGACCCAGTACTTC. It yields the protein CAISEGETQETQYF.

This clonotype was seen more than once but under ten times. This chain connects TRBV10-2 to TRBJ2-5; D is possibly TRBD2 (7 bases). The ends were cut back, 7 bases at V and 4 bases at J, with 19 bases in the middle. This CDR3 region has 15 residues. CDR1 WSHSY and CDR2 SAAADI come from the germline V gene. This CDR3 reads CASKGSWGGRETQYF. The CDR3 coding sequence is TGCGCCAGCAAGGGGAGTTGGGGGGGGCGAGAGACCCAGTACTTC.